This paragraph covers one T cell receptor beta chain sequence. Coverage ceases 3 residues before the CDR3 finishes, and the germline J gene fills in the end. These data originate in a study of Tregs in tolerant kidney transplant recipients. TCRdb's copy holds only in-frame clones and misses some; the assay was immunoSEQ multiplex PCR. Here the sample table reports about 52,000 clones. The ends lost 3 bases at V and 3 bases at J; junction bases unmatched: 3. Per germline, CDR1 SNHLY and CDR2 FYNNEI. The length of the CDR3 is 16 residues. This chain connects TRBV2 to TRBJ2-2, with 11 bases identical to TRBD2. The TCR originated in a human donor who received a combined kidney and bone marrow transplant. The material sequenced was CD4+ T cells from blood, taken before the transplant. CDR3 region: CASSETSGADTGELFF. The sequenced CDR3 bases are TGTGCCAGCAGTGAGACTAGCGGGGCTGACACCGGGGAG. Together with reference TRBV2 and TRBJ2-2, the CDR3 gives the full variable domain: EPEVTQTPSHQVTQMGQEVILRCVPISNHLYFYWYRQILGQKVEFLVSFYNNEISEKSEIFDDQFSVERPDGSNFTLKIRSTKLEDSAMYFCASSETSGADTGELFFGEGSRLTVL.